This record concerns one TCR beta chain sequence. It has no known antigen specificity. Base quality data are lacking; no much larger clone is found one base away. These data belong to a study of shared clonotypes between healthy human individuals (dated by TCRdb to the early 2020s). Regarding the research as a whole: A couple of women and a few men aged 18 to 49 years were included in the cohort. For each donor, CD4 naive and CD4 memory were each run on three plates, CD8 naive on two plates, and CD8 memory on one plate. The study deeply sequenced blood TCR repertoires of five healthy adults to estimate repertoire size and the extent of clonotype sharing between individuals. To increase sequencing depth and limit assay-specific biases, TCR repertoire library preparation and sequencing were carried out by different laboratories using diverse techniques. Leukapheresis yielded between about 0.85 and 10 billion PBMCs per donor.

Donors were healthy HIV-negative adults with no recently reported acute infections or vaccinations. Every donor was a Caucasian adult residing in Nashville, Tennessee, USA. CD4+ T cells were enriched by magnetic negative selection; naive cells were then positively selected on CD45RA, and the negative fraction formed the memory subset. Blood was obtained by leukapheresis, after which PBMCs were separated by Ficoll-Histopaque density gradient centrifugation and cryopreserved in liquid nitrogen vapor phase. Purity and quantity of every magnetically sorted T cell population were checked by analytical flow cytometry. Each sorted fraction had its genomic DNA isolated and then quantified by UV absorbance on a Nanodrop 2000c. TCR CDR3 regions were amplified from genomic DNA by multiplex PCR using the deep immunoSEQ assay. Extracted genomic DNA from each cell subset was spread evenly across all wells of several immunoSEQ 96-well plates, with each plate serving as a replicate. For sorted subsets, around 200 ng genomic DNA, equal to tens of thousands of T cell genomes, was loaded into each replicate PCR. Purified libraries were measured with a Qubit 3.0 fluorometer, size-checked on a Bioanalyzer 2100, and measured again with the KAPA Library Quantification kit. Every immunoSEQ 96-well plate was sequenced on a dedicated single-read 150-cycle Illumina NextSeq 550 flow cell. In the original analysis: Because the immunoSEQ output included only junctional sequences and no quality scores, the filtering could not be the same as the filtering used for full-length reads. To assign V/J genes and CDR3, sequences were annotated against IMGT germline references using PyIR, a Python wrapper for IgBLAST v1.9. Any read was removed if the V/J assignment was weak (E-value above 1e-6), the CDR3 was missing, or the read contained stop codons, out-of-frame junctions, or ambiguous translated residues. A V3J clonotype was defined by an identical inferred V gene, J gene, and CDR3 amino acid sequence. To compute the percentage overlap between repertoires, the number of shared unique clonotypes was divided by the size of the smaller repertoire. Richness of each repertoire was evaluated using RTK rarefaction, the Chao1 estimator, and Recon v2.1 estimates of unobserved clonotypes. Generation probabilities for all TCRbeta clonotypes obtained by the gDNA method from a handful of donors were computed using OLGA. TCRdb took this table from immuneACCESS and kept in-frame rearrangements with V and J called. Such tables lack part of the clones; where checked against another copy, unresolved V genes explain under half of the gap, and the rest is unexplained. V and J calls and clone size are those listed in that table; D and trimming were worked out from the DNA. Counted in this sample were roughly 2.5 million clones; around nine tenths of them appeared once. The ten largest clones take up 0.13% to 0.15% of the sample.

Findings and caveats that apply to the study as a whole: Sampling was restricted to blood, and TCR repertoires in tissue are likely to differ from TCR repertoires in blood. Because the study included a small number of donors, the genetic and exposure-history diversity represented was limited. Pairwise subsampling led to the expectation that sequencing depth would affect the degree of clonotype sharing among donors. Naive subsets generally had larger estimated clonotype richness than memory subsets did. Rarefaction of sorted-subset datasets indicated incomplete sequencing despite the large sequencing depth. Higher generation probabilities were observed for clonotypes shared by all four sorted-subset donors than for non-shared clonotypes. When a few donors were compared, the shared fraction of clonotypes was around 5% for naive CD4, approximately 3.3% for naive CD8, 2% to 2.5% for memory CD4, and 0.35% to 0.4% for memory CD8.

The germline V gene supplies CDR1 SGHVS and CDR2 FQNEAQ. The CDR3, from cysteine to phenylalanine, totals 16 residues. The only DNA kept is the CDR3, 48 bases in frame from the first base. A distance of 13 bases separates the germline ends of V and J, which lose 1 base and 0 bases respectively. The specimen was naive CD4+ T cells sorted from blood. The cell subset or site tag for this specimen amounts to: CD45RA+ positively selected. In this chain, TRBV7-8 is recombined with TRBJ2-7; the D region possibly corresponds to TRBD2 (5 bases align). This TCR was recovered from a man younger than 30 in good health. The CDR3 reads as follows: CASSLEEAVSSYEQYF. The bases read TGTGCCAGCAGCTTAGAAGAAGCGGTGAGCTCCTACGAGCAGTACTTC.